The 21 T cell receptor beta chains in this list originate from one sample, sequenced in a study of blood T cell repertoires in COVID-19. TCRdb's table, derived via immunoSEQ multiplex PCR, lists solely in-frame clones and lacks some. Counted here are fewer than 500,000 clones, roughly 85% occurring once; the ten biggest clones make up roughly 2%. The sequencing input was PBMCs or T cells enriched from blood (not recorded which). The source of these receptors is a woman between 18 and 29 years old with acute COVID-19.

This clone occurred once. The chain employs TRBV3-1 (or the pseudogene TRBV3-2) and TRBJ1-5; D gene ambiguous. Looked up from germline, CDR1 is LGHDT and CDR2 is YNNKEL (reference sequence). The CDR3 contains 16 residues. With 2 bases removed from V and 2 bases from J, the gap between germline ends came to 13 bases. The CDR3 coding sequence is TGTGCCAGCAGCCAATCTGGACTTAGGGGCAATCAGCCCCAGCATTTT. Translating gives CASSQSGLRGNQPQHF.

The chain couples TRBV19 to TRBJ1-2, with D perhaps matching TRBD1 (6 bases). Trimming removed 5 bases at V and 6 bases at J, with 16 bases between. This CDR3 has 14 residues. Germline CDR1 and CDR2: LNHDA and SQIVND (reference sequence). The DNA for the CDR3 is TGTGCCAGTAGTTCTCGAGGGGGTACGGATGGCTACACCTTC. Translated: CASSSRGGTDGYTF.

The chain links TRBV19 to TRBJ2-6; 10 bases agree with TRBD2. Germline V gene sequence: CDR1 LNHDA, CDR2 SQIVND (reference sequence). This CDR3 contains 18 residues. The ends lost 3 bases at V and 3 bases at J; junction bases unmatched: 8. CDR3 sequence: CASSMGLAGGLGANVLTF. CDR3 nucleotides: TGTGCCAGTAGTATGGGTTTAGCGGGGGGACTTGGGGCCAACGTCCTGACTTTC.

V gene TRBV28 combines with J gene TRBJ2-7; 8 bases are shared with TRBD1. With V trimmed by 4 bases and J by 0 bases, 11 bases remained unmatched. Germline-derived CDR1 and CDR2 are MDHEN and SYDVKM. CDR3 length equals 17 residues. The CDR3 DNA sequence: TGTGCCAGCAGTTCCACCCTAGGACAGGGCAGCTCCTACGAGCAGTACTTC. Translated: CASSSTLGQGSSYEQYF.

As DNA, the CDR3 is TGTGCCAGCAGCTTAACAGCGGGGTACACAGATACGCAGTATTTT. Its translation: CASSLTAGYTDTQYF. The chain is built from TRBV7-9 and TRBJ2-3; 7 bases fit TRBD2. This CDR3 region has 15 residues. After removal of 2 bases from V and 2 bases from J, the junction contained 4 bases not matched to a gene. Germline V CDR1 and CDR2: SEHNR, FQNEAQ (reference sequence).

DNA for the CDR3: TGTGCCAGCAGCGGTACTACTAGCGTCAATGAGCAGTTCTTC. Protein product: CASSGTTSVNEQFF. This rearrangement joins TRBV11-2 to TRBJ2-1; 7 bases are shared with TRBD2. V was clipped by 5 bases and J by 6 bases; unmatched bases: 7. The germline V gene has CDR1 SGHAT and CDR2 FQNNGV. This CDR3 spans 14 amino acids.

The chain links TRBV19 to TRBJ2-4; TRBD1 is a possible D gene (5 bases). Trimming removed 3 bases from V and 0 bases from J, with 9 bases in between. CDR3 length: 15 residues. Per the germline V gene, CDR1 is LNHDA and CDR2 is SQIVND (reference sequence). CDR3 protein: CASSIGALAKNIQYF. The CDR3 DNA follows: TGTGCCAGTAGTATTGGGGCCTTAGCCAAAAACATTCAGTACTTC.

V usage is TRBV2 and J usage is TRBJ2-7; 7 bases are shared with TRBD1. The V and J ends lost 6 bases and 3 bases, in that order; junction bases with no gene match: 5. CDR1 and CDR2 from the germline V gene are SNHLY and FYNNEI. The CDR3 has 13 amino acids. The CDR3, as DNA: TGTGCCAGCAGCCGGGACAGCTTCTACGAGCAGTACTTC. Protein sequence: CASSRDSFYEQYF.

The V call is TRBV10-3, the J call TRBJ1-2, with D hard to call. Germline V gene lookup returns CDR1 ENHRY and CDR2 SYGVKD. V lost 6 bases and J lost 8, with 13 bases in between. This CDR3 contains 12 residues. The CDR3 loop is CAIRPAGLGYTF. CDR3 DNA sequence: TGTGCCATCAGGCCCGCAGGTTTGGGCTACACCTTC.

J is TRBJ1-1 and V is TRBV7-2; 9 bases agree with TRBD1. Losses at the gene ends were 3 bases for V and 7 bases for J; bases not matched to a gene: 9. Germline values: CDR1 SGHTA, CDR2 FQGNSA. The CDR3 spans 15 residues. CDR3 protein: CASSLGQGKVVEAFF. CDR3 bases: TGTGCCAGCAGCTTGGGACAGGGCAAGGTAGTTGAAGCTTTCTTT. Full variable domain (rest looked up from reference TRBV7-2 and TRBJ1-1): GAGVSQSPSNKVTEKGKDVELRCDPISGHTALYWYRQSLGQGLEFLIYFQGNSAPDKSGLPSDRFSAERTGGSVSTLTIQRTQQEDSAVYLCASSLGQGKVVEAFFGQGTRLTVV.

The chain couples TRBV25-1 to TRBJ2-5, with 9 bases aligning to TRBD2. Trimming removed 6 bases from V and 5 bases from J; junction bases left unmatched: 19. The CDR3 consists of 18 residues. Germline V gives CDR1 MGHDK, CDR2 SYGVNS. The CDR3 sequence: CASRNSGSPAGGWETQYF. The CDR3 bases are TGTGCCAGCAGAAATAGCGGGAGTCCTGCCGGCGGGTGGGAGACCCAGTACTTC.

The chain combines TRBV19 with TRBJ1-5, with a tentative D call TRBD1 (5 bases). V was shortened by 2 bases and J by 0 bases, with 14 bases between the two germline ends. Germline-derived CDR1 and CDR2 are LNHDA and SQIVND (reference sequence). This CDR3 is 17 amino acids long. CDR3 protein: CASSINSGRVSNQPQHF. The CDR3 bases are TGTGCCAGTAGTATAAACTCAGGGAGGGTTAGCAATCAGCCCCAGCATTTT.

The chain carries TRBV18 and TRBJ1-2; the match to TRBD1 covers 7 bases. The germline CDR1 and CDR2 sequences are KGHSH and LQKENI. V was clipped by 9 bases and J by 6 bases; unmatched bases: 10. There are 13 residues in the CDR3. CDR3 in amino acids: CASQQGTQDGYTF. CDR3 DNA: TGTGCCAGTCAACAGGGGACTCAGGATGGCTACACCTTC.

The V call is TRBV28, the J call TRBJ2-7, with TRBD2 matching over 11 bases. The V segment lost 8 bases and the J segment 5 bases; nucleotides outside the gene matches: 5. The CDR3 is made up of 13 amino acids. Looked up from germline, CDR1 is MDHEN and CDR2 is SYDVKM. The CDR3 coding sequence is TGTGCCAGCCTAGCGGGAGGAATCCACGAGCAGTACTTC. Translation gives CASLAGGIHEQYF.

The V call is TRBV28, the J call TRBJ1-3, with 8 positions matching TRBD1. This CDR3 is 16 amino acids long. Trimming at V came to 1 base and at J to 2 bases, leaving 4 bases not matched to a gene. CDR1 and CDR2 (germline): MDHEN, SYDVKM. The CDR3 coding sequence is TGTGCCAGCAGTTTATCCAGGGGGCGGACTGGAAACACCATATATTTT. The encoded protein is CASSLSRGRTGNTIYF.

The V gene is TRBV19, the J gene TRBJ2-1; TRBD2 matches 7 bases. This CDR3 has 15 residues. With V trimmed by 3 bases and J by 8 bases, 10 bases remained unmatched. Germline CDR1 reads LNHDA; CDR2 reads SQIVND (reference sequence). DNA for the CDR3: TGTGCCAGTAGTATGAGGGACGGGAGGAGCGATGAGCAGTTCTTC. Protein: CASSMRDGRSDEQFF.

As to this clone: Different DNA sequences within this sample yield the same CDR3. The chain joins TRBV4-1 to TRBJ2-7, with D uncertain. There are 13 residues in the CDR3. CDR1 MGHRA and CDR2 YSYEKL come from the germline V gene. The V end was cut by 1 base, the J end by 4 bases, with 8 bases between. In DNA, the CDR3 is TGCGCCAGCAGCCAAGGTTCCGGGTACGAGCAGTACTTC. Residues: CASSQGSGYEQYF.

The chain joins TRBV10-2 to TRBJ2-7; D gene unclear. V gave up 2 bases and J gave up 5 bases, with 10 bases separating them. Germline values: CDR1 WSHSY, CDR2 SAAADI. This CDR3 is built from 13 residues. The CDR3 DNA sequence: TGCGCCAGCAGTGAGGTTCTACGCGACGAGCAGTACTTC. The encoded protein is CASSEVLRDEQYF.

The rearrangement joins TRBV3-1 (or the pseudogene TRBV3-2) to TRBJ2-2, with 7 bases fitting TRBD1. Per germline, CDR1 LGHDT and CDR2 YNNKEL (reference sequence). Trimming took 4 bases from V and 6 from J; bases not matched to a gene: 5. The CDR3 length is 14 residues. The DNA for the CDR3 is TGTGCCAGCAGCCTGGGACAGACCTCCGGGGAGCTGTTTTTT. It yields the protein CASSLGQTSGELFF.

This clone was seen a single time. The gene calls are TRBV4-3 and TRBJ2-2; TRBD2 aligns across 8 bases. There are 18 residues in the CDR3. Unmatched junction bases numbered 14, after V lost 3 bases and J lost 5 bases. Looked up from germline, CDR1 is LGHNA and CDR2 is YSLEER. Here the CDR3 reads CASSQDRRMIAGTGELFF. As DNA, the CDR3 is TGCGCCAGCAGCCAGGATCGGCGGATGATAGCGGGAACCGGGGAGCTGTTTTTT.

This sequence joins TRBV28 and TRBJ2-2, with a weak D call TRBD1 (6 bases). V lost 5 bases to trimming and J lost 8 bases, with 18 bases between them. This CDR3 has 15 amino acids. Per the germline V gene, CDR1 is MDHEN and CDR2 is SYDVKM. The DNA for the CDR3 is TGTGCCAGCAGTCGAAGGGGGAGATCGTTAGGGGAGCTGTTTTTT. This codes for CASSRRGRSLGELFF.